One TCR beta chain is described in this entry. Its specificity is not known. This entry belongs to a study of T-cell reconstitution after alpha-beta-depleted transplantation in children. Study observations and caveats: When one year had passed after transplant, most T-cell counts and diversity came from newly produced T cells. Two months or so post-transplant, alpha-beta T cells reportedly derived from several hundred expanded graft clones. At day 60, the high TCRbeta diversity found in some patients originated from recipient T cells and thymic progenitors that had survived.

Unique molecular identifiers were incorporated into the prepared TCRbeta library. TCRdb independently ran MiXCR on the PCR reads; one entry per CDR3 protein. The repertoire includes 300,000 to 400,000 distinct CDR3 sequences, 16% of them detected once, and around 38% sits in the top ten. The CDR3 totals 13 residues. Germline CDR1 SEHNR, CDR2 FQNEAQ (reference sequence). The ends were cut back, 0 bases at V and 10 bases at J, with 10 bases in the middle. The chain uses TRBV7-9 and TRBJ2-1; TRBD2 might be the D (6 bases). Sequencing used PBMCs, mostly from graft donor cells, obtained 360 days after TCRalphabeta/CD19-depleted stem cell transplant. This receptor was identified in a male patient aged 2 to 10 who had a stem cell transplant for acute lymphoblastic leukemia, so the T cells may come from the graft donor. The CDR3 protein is CASSLALGGEQFF. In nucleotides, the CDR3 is TGTGCCAGCAGCTTAGCGCTGGGAGGCGAGCAGTTCTTC.